The clone carrying this TCR beta chain was seen many times. Its antigen is as yet unknown. This sample was taken from a study of T cells in Graves' hyperthyroidism and ophthalmopathy. Study-level background: Once the initial diagnosis was made, peripheral blood was obtained before any treatment. Study findings and constraints: Separation of ophthalmopathy from stable hyperthyroidism was achieved by a 13 V-J model. Most expanded thyroid clonotypes above 0.001 also appeared in blood.

RNA transcripts yielded amplified TCR beta CDR3 regions. Researchers ran a first-round RT-PCR on the TCR CDR3 using the HTBI primer set. TCRdb re-called the multiplex PCR reads with MiXCR, one entry per CDR3 protein. In the table there are approximately 400,000 distinct CDR3 sequences, around an eighth of which are singletons. Those with hyperthyroidism were 18 to 65 years old, newly diagnosed, and ill for under 2 months. This CDR3 comprises 14 residues. V shed 7 bases, J shed 8 bases, and the junction held 11 bases outside the gene matches. CDR1 SQVTM and CDR2 ANQGSEA come from the germline V gene. Sequencing was carried out using blood. This chain links TRBV29-1 with TRBJ1-4, with 9 bases identical to TRBD1. The sequence was collected from a man aged 25-45 years with Graves' hyperthyroidism that later progressed to Graves' ophthalmopathy. The CDR3 nucleotides are TGCAGCGCCTACGGGACAGGGATCGGCGAAAAACTGTTTTTT. Translated: CSAYGTGIGEKLFF.